Here is one TCR beta chain with its context. Its antigen is still unknown. The method was immunoSEQ multiplex PCR; TCRdb's version includes in-frame clones alone and lacks a portion of them. The sample yields about 120,000 clones, around nine tenths seen once. The source of the sample is a study of OX40 agonist ivuxolimab in advanced cancers. At the level of the study: Every 2 weeks, patients got intravenous ivuxolimab at one of six dose levels (0.01-10 mg/kg).

Study outcomes and limitations: Low normalized T-cell clonal expansion was additionally recorded for some nonresponders. In the 0.1 to 3.0 mg/kg range, CD4+ and CD8+ blood T cells had expanded clonally by week 6. Averaged across samples, CD8+ T cells carried more expanded clones than CD4+ did.

The specimen was CD4+ or CD8+ T cells sorted from blood, collected in a trial of the OX40 agonist ivuxolimab. The TCR sequence derives from an adult with an advanced solid tumor such as melanoma, head and neck, liver or kidney cancer.

CDR3 sequence reads: CASSQTGDRGYTF. DNA for the CDR3: TGCGCCAGCAGCCAAACAGGGGACCGCGGCTACACCTTC. This chain uses TRBV5-1 with TRBJ1-2, with TRBD1 matching over 7 bases. V lost 4 bases to trimming and J lost 8 bases; unmatched junction nucleotides: 8. Germline V lookup: CDR1 SGHRS, CDR2 YFSETQ. The CDR3 spans 13 residues. Filled out from reference TRBV5-1 and TRBJ1-2, the complete variable domain reads KAGVTQTPRYLIKTRGQQVTLSCSPISGHRSVSWYQQTPGQGLQFLFEYFSETQRNKGNFPGRFSGRQFSNSRSEMNVSTLELGDSALYLCASSQTGDRGYTFGSGTRLTVV.